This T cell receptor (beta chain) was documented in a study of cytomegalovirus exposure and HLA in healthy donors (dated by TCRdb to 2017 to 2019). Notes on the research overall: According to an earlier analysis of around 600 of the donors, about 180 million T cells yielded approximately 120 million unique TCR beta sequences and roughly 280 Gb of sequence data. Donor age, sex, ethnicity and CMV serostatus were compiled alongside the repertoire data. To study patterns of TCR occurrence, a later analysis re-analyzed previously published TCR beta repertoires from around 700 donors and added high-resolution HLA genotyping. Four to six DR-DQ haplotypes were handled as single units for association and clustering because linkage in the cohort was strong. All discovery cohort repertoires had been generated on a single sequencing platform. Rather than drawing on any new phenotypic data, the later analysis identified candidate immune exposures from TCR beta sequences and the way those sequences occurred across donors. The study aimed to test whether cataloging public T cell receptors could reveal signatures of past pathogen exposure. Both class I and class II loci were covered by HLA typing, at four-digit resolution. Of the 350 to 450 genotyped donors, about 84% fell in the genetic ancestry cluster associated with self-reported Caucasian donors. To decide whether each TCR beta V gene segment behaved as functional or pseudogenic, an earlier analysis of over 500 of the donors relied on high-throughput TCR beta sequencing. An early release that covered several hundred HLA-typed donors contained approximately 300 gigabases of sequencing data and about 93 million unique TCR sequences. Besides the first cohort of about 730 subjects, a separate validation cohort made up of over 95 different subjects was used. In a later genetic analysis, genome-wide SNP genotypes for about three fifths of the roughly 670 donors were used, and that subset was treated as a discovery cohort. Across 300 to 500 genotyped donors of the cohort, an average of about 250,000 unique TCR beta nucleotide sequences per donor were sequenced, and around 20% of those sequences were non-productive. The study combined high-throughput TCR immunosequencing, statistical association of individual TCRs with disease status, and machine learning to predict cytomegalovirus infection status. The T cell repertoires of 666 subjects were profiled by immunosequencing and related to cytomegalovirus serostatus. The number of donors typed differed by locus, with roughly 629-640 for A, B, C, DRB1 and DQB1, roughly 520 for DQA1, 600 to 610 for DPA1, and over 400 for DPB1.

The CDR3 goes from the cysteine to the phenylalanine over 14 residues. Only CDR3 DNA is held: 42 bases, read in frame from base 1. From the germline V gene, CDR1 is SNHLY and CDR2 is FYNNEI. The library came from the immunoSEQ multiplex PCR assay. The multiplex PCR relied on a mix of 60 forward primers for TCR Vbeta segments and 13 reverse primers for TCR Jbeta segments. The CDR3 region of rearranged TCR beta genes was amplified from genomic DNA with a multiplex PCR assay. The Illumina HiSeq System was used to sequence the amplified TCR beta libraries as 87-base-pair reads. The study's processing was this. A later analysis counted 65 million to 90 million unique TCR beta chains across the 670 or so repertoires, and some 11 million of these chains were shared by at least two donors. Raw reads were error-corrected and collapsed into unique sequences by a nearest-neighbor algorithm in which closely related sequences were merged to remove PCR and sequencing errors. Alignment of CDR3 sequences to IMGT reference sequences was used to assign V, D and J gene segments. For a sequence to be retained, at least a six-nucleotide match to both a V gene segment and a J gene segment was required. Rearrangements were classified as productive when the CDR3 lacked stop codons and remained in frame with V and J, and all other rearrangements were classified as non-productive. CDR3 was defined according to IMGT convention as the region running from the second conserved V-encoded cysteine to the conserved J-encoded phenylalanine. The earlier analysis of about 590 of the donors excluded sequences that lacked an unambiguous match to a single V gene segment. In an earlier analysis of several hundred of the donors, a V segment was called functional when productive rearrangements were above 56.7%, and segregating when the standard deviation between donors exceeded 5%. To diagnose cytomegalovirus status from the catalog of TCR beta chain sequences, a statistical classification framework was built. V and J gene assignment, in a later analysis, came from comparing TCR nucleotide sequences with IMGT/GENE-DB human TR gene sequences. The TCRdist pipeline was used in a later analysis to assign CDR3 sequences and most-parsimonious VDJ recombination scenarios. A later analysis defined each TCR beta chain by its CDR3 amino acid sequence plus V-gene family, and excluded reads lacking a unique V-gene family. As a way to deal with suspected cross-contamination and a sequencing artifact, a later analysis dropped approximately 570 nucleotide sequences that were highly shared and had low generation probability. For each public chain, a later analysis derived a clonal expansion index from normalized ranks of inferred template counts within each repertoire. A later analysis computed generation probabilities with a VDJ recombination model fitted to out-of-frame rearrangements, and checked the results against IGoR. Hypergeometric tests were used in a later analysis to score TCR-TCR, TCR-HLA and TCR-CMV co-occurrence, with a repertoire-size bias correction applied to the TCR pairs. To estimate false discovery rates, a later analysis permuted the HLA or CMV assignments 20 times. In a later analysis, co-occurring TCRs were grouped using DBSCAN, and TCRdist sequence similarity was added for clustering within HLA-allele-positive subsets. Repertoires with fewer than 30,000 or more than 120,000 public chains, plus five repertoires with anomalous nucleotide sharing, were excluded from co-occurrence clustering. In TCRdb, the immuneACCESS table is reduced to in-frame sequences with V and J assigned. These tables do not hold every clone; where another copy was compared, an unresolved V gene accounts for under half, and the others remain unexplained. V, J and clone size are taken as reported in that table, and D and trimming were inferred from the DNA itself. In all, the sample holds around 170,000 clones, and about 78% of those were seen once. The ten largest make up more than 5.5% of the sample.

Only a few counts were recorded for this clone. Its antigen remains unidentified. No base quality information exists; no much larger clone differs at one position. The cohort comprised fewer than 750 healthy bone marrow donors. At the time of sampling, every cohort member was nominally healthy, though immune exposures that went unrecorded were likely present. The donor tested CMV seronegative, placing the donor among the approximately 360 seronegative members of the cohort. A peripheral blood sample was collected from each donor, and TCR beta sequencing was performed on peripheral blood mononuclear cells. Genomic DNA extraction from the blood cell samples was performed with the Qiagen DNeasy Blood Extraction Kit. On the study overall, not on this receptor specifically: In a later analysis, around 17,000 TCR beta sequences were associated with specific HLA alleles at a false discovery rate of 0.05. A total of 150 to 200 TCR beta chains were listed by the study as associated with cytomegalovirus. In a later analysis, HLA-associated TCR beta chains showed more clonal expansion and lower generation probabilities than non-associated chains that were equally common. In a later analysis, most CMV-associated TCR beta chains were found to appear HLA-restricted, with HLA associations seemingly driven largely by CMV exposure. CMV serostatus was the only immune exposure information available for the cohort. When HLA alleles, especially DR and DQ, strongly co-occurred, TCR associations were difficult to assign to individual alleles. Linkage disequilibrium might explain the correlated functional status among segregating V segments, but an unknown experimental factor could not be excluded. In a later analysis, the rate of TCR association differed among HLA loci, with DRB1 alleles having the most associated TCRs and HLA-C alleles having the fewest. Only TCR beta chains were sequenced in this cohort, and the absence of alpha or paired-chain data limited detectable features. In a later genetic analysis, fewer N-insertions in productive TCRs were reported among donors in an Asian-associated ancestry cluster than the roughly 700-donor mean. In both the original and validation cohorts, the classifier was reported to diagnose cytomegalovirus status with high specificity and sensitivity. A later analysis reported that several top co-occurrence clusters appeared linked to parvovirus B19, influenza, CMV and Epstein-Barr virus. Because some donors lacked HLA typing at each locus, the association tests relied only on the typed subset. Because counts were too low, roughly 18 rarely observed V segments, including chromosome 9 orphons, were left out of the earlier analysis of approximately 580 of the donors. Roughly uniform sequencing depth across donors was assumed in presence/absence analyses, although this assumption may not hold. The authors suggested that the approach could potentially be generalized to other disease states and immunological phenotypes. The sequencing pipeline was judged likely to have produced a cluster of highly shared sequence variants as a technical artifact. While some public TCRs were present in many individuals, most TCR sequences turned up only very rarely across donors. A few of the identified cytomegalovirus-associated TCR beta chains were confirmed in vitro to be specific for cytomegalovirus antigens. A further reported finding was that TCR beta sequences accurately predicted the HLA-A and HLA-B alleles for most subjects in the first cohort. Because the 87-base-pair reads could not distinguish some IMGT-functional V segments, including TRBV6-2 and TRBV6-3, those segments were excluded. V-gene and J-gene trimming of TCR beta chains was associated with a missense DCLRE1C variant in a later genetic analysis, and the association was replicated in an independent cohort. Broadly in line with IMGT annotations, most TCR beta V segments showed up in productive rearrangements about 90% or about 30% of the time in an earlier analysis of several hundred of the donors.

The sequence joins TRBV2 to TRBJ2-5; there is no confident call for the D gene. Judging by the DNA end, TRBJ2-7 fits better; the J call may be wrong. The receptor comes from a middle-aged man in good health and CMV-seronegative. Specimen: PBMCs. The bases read TGTGCCAGCATTCTCTCCCGTGTTTCCCACGAGCAGTACTTC. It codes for CASILSRVSHEQYF.